The 25 T cell receptor beta chains given below trace back to one sample, sequenced in a study of coeliac disease. Data came from immunoSEQ multiplex PCR; TCRdb stores just in-frame clones and leaves some out. In the table there are about 2,400 clones, 50% to 80% of which are singletons. Sample: intraepithelial lymphocytes from the gut. The receptor source for this set is a woman in her 70s with celiac disease on a gluten-free diet.

The chain uses TRBV7-4 and TRBJ1-2; 12 bases are shared with TRBD1. The CDR3 is made up of 17 amino acids. V trimming: 5 bases; J trimming: 6 bases; junction bases outside the gene matches: 13. CDR1 is SGHVT, CDR2 SQSDAQ, per germline. DNA for the CDR3: TGTGCCAGCAGCCCCGGGACAGGGGGCATAAGAGAAGATGGCTACACCTTC. This gives the protein CASSPGTGGIREDGYTF.

V gene TRBV27 combines with J gene TRBJ2-1; TRBD2 matches 7 bases. The germline V gene encodes CDR1 MNHEY and CDR2 SMNVEV (reference sequence). There are 15 residues in the CDR3. V lost 3 bases, J lost 5 bases, and 7 bases stayed unmatched. The CDR3 bases are TGTGCCAGCAGTTTCTTTAGGGCGGGAGACAATGAGCAGTTCTTC. The encoded protein is CASSFFRAGDNEQFF.

This clone is labeled as medium-sized (0.01 to 0.1%). This chain links TRBV5-1 with TRBJ2-5; no firm D call. This CDR3 has 12 residues. Per germline, CDR1 SGHRS and CDR2 YFSETQ. V was trimmed by 3 bases and J by 1 base, leaving 4 bases between them. CDR3 DNA: TGCGCCAGCAGCTCCATCCAAGAGACCCAGTACTTC. It codes for CASSSIQETQYF.

The V call is TRBV7-9, the J call TRBJ1-1; tentatively, D is TRBD1 (6 bases). CDR1 SEHNR and CDR2 FQNEAQ come from the germline V gene (reference sequence). The V gene lost 3 bases and the J gene lost 3 bases, with 14 bases spanning the gap. The CDR3 loop spans 15 amino acids. CDR3: CASSFRQGMYTEAFF. The CDR3 bases are TGTGCCAGCAGCTTTAGGCAGGGGATGTACACTGAAGCTTTCTTT.

The V gene is TRBV28, the J gene TRBJ1-4, with D perhaps TRBD1 (5 bases). Per germline, CDR1 MDHEN and CDR2 SYDVKM. The CDR3 extends over 15 amino acids. The germline V and J ends were trimmed by 2 bases and 2 bases, with 9 bases remaining between them. In nucleotides, the CDR3 is TGTGCCAGCAGTTTACGGGGGGGGACTAATGAAAAACTGTTTTTT. Its translation: CASSLRGGTNEKLFF.

The chain carries TRBV28 and TRBJ2-2, with 7 bases that match TRBD2. The CDR3 spans 14 residues. The germline gives CDR1 MDHEN, CDR2 SYDVKM. The V segment lost 2 bases and the J segment 3 bases; nucleotides outside the gene matches: 0. This CDR3 is CASSLRGDTGELFF. DNA of the CDR3: TGTGCCAGCAGTTTACGGGGGGACACCGGGGAGCTGTTTTTT.

The J gene is TRBJ2-2, the V gene TRBV4-1, with 11 bases that match TRBD2. Trimming at V came to 0 bases and at J to 6 bases, leaving 6 bases not matched to a gene. The CDR3 totals 17 residues. Germline V CDR1 and CDR2: MGHRA, YSYEKL. CDR3 protein: CASSQERLAGGPGELFF. CDR3 in DNA: TGCGCCAGCAGCCAAGAGCGCCTAGCGGGGGGCCCCGGGGAGCTGTTTTTT.

The chain joins TRBV2 to TRBJ1-1, with D tentatively TRBD1 (6 bases). The germline V gene has CDR1 SNHLY and CDR2 FYNNEI. With 7 bases removed from V and 7 bases from J, the gap between germline ends came to 19 bases. The length of the CDR3 is 14 residues. CDR3 in amino acids: CASTTQGRGVEAFF. CDR3 sequence (DNA): TGTGCCAGCACCACACAGGGAAGGGGAGTTGAAGCTTTCTTT.

By frequency in the sample, this clone is large. The junction does not match germline at one end; this may be a read error. This chain uses TRBV7-7 with TRBJ2-1; D is possibly TRBD2 (5 bases). The CDR3 contains 13 residues. Germline assignment: CDR1 SSHAT and CDR2 FNYEAQ (reference sequence). CDR3 coding DNA: TGTGCTAGCAGCCAGGACTGGTACAATGAGCAGTTCTTC. Residues: CASSQDWYNEQFF.

This rearrangement joins TRBV13 to TRBJ2-2, with 11 bases that match TRBD2. The CDR3 sequence is 15 residues long. The germline gives CDR1 PRHDT, CDR2 FYEKMQ (reference sequence). V dropped 5 bases and J dropped 5; count of bases not matched to a gene: 4. The CDR3 DNA sequence: TGTGCCAGCAGCACCCTAGCGGGAGGAACCGGGGAGCTGTTTTTT. It codes for CASSTLAGGTGELFF.

This clone is large within its sample. The rearrangement uses TRBV27 and TRBJ2-2; weak D call: TRBD1 (6 bases). From germline, CDR1 is MNHEY and CDR2 SMNVEV (reference sequence). The CDR3 sequence is 13 residues long. V lost 5 bases to trimming and J lost 7 bases, with 11 bases between them. The CDR3 reads CASSQTGYGELFF. The CDR3 coding sequence is TGTGCCAGCAGTCAAACAGGGTACGGGGAGCTGTTTTTT.

The chain uses TRBV7-9 and TRBJ2-7; unclear D gene. Trimming pared 1 base from V and 5 bases from J, leaving 12 bases between. Germline-derived CDR1 and CDR2 are SEHNR and FQNEAQ (reference sequence). The CDR3 consists of 14 residues. The CDR3 bases are TGTGCCAGCAGCTTAGGTAGCCAGATCGACGAGCAGTACTTC. Its translation is CASSLGSQIDEQYF.

The chain is built from TRBV7-8 and TRBJ2-7; 8 nucleotides agree with TRBD2. Germline lookup yields CDR1 SGHVS and CDR2 FQNEAQ. J was trimmed by 4 bases and V by 1 base; bases with no gene match: 9. The CDR3 sequence is 16 residues long. The CDR3 region is CASSLVGAGVGYEQYV. The CDR3 nucleotides read TGTGCCAGCAGCTTAGTGGGAGCGGGAGTGGGTTACGAGCAGTACGTC.

This sequence joins TRBV1 and TRBJ2-3; whether TRBD2, the table's D call, matches the DNA was not checked. TRBV1 is shown as a pseudogene. The CDR3 has 15 amino acids. The CDR3 loop is CTSSQIREVTDTQYF. CDR3 bases: TGCACCAGCAGCCAGATACGGGAGGTCACAGATACGCAGTATTTT.

The chain links TRBV5-1 to TRBJ2-3; D is undetermined. The V and J ends lost 2 bases and 6 bases respectively, with 10 bases between them. Per the germline V gene, CDR1 is SGHRS and CDR2 is YFSETQ. The CDR3 runs 13 residues. DNA of the CDR3: TGCGCCAGCAGCTTCAACCGCCGGGATACGCAGTATTTT. This codes for CASSFNRRDTQYF.

This clone has only one observation. The chain carries TRBV27 and TRBJ2-2; a possible D gene is TRBD1 (6 bases). V dropped 7 bases and J dropped 6 bases, with 9 bases sitting between them. This CDR3 has 12 residues. Germline V gene data show CDR1 as MNHEY and CDR2 as SMNVEV (reference sequence). The CDR3, as DNA: TGTGCCAGCACAGGGGCCCCCGGGGAGCTGTTTTTT. It translates to CASTGAPGELFF.

J is TRBJ2-1 and V is TRBV15; 7 bases line up with TRBD2. With 0 bases clipped from V and 10 bases from J, the junction kept 15 bases outside the gene matches. The length of the CDR3 is 17 residues. Germline CDR1 is LNHNV and CDR2 is YYDKDF (reference sequence). CDR3 region: CATSRDRWREPEREQFF. CDR3 coding DNA: TGTGCCACCAGCAGAGATCGGTGGCGGGAGCCTGAGCGAGAGCAGTTCTTC.

The V call is TRBV28, the J call TRBJ1-5; D possibly corresponds to TRBD1 (5 bases). Per germline, CDR1 MDHEN and CDR2 SYDVKM. CDR3 length equals 14 residues. V was cut by 10 bases and J by 4 bases, with 17 bases left in between. CDR3 DNA: TGTGCCACCCTGGAGGGGTTGAGGAATCAGCCCCAGCATTTT. Translation: CATLEGLRNQPQHF. The full variable domain, in which reference TRBV28 and TRBJ1-5 provide the parts outside the CDR3, is DVKVTQSSRYLVKRTGEKVFLECVQDMDHENMFWYRQDPGLGLRLIYFSYDVKMKEKGDIPEGYSVSREKKERFSLILESASTNQTSMYLCATLEGLRNQPQHFGDGTRLSIL.

The V and J genes are TRBV10-3 and TRBJ2-1; 10 bases agree with TRBD2. The CDR3 runs 16 residues. From germline, CDR1 is ENHRY and CDR2 SYGVKD. V lost 2 bases, J lost 10 bases, and 11 bases stayed unmatched. The CDR3 nucleotides are TGTGCCATCAGTGAGCCTAGCGGGAGCGGGATTAAGGAGCAGTTCTTC. It specifies CAISEPSGSGIKEQFF.

On this clone: One junction end does not reproduce the germline sequence, and a read error may be involved. The CDR3 sequence: CASSWLTKPELF. The CDR3 coding sequence is TGTGCCAGCAGCTGGCTTACTAAGCCCGAGCTCTTC. This sequence joins TRBV7-9 and TRBJ2-1; the D is unclear. The germline V gene encodes CDR1 SEHNR and CDR2 FQNEAQ (reference sequence). CDR3 size: 12 residues.

The V call is TRBV9, the J call TRBJ2-7, with unresolved D. CDR1 and CDR2 (germline): SGDLS, YYNGEE. The CDR3 covers 13 residues. V was pared by 3 bases and J by 2 bases, with 9 bases between. CDR3 in DNA: TGTGCCAGCAGCGGCGGTCGGACCTACGAGCAGTACTTC. Its translation is CASSGGRTYEQYF.

In this sample, this clone turned up a few times. The rearrangement joins TRBV7-9 to TRBJ1-2; the match to TRBD1 covers 7 bases. V trimming: 3 bases; J trimming: 9 bases; junction bases outside the gene matches: 16. The CDR3 spans 16 residues. The V gene's germline CDR1 is SEHNR and CDR2 FQNEAQ (reference sequence). The CDR3 sequence is CASSFGQEGGWGRYTF. The CDR3 coding sequence is TGTGCCAGCAGCTTCGGACAGGAGGGAGGTTGGGGGCGCTACACCTTC. The full variable domain, with the rest looked up from reference TRBV7-9 and TRBJ1-2, is DTGVSQNPRHKITKRGQNVTFRCDPISEHNRLYWYRQTLGQGPEFLTYFQNEAQLEKSRLLSDRFSAERPKGSFSTLEIQRTEQGDSAMYLCASSFGQEGGWGRYTFGSGTRLTVV.

With respect to this clone: At one boundary the junction diverges from the germline segment, which might be a read error. The gene calls are TRBV5-1 and TRBJ1-2; possibly TRBD1 for D (5 bases). This CDR3 region has 13 residues. The germline CDR1 and CDR2 sequences are SGHRS and YFSETQ. As DNA, the CDR3 is TGTGCCAGCAGGGAGGACGGACCTCGGGGCTACACCTTC. This gives the protein CASREDGPRGYTF.

The chain carries TRBV5-1 and TRBJ2-5, with TRBD1 matching 8 bases. CDR1 SGHRS and CDR2 YFSETQ come from the germline V gene. V was pared by 3 bases and J by 3 bases, with 16 bases of the junction left unmatched. CDR3 length: 18 amino acids. The CDR3: CASSSPIGRGRQKETQYF. The CDR3 DNA sequence: TGCGCCAGCAGCTCACCAATTGGCAGGGGGCGACAAAAAGAGACCCAGTACTTC.

This clone was detected once. The chain combines TRBV6-1 with TRBJ1-5; a possible D gene is TRBD1 (6 bases). V shed 1 base and J shed 0 bases, with 10 bases lying between them. The CDR3 contains 16 residues. Germline V lookup: CDR1 MNHNS, CDR2 SASEGT. The CDR3, as DNA: TGTGCCAGCAGTGAAGGGACAGCGAGTAGCAATCAGCCCCAGCATTTT. This sequence encodes CASSEGTASSNQPQHF.